These 23 T cell receptor beta chains were sequenced from one sample in a study of shared clonotypes between healthy human individuals. Method: immunoSEQ multiplex PCR; TCRdb's copy keeps in-frame clones and lacks some. Here the sample spans millions of clones, about 92% being singletons. The sequenced material came from naive CD4+ T cells sorted from blood. Subset indicated: CD45RA+ positively selected. The receptors were gathered from a man between 18 and 35 years old in good health.

This chain joins TRBV6-6 and TRBJ1-4, with D hard to call. Trimming took off 4 bases at V and 7 bases at J, with 13 bases between the two ends. The CDR3 is made up of 14 amino acids. Looked up from germline, CDR1 is MNHNY and CDR2 is SVGAGI (reference sequence). This CDR3 reads CASSFFIGLEKLFF. The DNA for the CDR3 is TGTGCCAGCAGTTTCTTCATAGGTCTTGAAAAACTGTTTTTT.

The V gene is TRBV5-4, the J gene TRBJ2-5, with D perhaps matching TRBD2 (5 bases). Germline V gene sequence: CDR1 SGHNT, CDR2 YYREEE (reference sequence). This CDR3 comprises 14 residues. V was trimmed by 0 bases and J by 7 bases, leaving 13 bases between them. In nucleotides, the CDR3 is TGTGCCAGCAGCTTGGGAGCGGTTAAAGGGACCCAGTACTTC. It is translated as CASSLGAVKGTQYF.

The chain links TRBV5-1 to TRBJ1-1; D might be TRBD1 (5 bases). The CDR3 is 16 amino acids. Germline V gene sequence: CDR1 SGHRS, CDR2 YFSETQ. Trimming cost V 1 base and J 2 bases, with 15 bases left between them. The CDR3 sequence is CASSLSPSGGNTEAFF. CDR3 DNA: TGCGCCAGCAGCTTGTCTCCATCGGGGGGAAACACTGAAGCTTTCTTT.

As concerns this clone: Other DNA sequences within the sample encode an identical CDR3. The rearrangement joins TRBV30 to TRBJ2-5; no firm D call. This CDR3 contains 11 residues. In germline, CDR1 is GTSNPN, CDR2 SVGIG (reference sequence). V lost 0 bases, J lost 4 bases, and 3 bases lay in between. For the CDR3, the DNA is TGTGCCTGGAGTGTAATAGAGACCCAGTACTTC. Translating gives CAWSVIETQYF.

The chain uses TRBV28 and TRBJ1-3, with TRBD1 as a possible D gene (5 bases). The CDR3 sequence is 15 residues long. The V gene's germline CDR1 is MDHEN and CDR2 SYDVKM. The ends were cut back, 5 bases at V and 4 bases at J, with 15 bases in the middle. CDR3 protein: CASSLAGGRGNTIYF. For the CDR3, the DNA is TGTGCCAGCAGTCTCGCGGGGGGAAGGGGAAACACCATATATTTT. Full variable domain (rest looked up from reference TRBV28 and TRBJ1-3): DVKVTQSSRYLVKRTGEKVFLECVQDMDHENMFWYRQDPGLGLRLIYFSYDVKMKEKGDIPEGYSVSREKKERFSLILESASTNQTSMYLCASSLAGGRGNTIYFGEGSWLTVV.

The CDR3 DNA is TGCGCCAGCAGCCAAGAGGGTCGGGACTACGAGCAGTACTTC. Its protein is CASSQEGRDYEQYF. The chain employs TRBV4-3 and TRBJ2-7; TRBD2 is a possible D gene (5 bases). CDR1 LGHNA and CDR2 YSLEER come from the germline V gene. V lost 0 bases, J lost 3 bases, and 9 bases lay in between. This CDR3 is built from 14 residues.

In this sample, this clone turned up once. The V gene is TRBV14, the J gene TRBJ2-3; 11 bases map to TRBD2. Germline trimming cut 4 bases from V and 3 bases from J; bases unmatched to any gene: 6. The germline gives CDR1 SGHDN, CDR2 FVKESK. CDR3 size: 16 residues. The CDR3 reads CASSPLTSGSTDTQYF. The CDR3 coding sequence is TGTGCCAGCAGCCCCCTCACTAGCGGGAGTACAGATACGCAGTATTTT.

V gene TRBV6-1 combines with J gene TRBJ2-7, with D possibly TRBD1 on 6 matching bases. Germline loops: CDR1 MNHNS, CDR2 SASEGT. The V end was cut by 0 bases, the J end by 3 bases, with 18 bases between. This CDR3 contains 17 residues. CDR3 nucleotides: TGTGCCAGCAGTGAAGCGGGCCGGACAGTAAGAATCTACGAGCAGTACTTC. It yields the protein CASSEAGRTVRIYEQYF.

The chain combines TRBV11-1 with TRBJ1-2, with 7 bases fitting TRBD1. The V gene's germline CDR1 is SGHAT and CDR2 FQDESV (reference sequence). The CDR3 extends over 16 amino acids. Unmatched junction bases numbered 9, after V lost 5 bases and J lost 0 bases. The CDR3 DNA follows: TGTGCCAGCAGCCAAGGACCAGGGGGGGCTAACTATGGCTACACCTTC. Amino acids: CASSQGPGGANYGYTF. Full variable domain (remainder filled in from reference TRBV11-1 and TRBJ1-2): EAEVAQSPRYKITEKSQAVAFWCDPISGHATLYWYRQILGQGPELLVQFQDESVVDDSQLPKDRFSAERLKGVDSTLKIQPAELGDSAMYLCASSQGPGGANYGYTFGSGTRLTVV.

Comment on this clone: In the same sample, other DNA sequences code for this CDR3. The chain carries TRBV2 and TRBJ2-5; a possible D gene is TRBD1 (5 bases). This CDR3 has 13 amino acids. V was trimmed by 4 bases and J by 1 base, leaving 7 bases between them. Germline CDR1 and CDR2: SNHLY and FYNNEI. CDR3 DNA: TGTGCCAGCAGTGCCCAGGGCCAAGAGACCCAGTACTTC. Its protein is CASSAQGQETQYF.

The chain uses TRBV9 and TRBJ2-7; no reliable D call. V lost 0 bases and J 7 bases, leaving 11 bases between the germline ends. Germline CDR1 reads SGDLS; CDR2 reads YYNGEE. This CDR3 is built from 13 residues. The CDR3 coding sequence is TGTGCCAGCAGCGTAGCTCCGTTGGGGGAGCAGTACTTC. Its protein product is CASSVAPLGEQYF. The full variable domain, rest sourced from reference TRBV9 and TRBJ2-7, is DSGVTQTPKHLITATGQRVTLRCSPRSGDLSVYWYQQSLDQGLQFLIQYYNGEERAKGNILERFSAQQFPDLHSELNLSSLELGDSALYFCASSVAPLGEQYFGPGTRLTVT.

The V gene is TRBV6-1, the J gene TRBJ1-5; no clear D gene. Germline values: CDR1 MNHNS, CDR2 SASEGT. The CDR3 has 13 residues. The germline V and J ends were trimmed by 7 bases and 2 bases, with 9 bases remaining between them. In nucleotides, the CDR3 is TGTGCCAGCACTATCAACGGCAATCAGCCCCAGCATTTT. As protein: CASTINGNQPQHF.

This clone was observed a handful of times. The chain joins TRBV30 to TRBJ1-2; the match to TRBD1 covers 9 bases. V was clipped by 2 bases and J by 10 bases; unmatched bases: 8. The V gene's germline CDR1 is GTSNPN and CDR2 SVGIG (reference sequence). The CDR3 covers 13 residues. CDR3 coding DNA: TGTGCCTGGAGTATGGGACAGGGAATATCCTACACCTTC. Translated, it gives CAWSMGQGISYTF. Full variable domain (rest looked up from reference TRBV30 and TRBJ1-2): SQTIHQWPATLVQPVGSPLSLECTVEGTSNPNLYWYRQAAGRGLQLLFYSVGIGQISSEVPQNLSASRPQDRQFILSSKKLLLSDSGFYLCAWSMGQGISYTFGSGTRLTVV.

The rearrangement joins TRBV7-8 to TRBJ2-1, with D unclear. The V gene lost 2 bases and the J gene lost 12 bases, with 14 bases spanning the gap. Germline V gene data show CDR1 as SGHVS and CDR2 as FQNEAQ. The CDR3 has 13 amino acids. The CDR3 is CASSLPGPSPQFF. The CDR3 bases are TGTGCCAGCAGCTTACCGGGCCCTAGTCCGCAGTTCTTC.

The V gene is TRBV6-6, the J gene TRBJ1-1, with TRBD1 matching over 11 bases. Germline V gene lookup returns CDR1 MNHNY and CDR2 SVGAGI (reference sequence). Trimming at V came to 10 bases and at J to 0 bases, leaving 10 bases not matched to a gene. CDR3 length: 16 amino acids. The CDR3 coding sequence is TGTGCCACCATAGACCGGGACAGGGGGATGAACACTGAAGCTTTCTTT. Translated: CATIDRDRGMNTEAFF.

The chain couples TRBV2 to TRBJ1-1; TRBD1 matches 7 bases. Germline V lookup: CDR1 SNHLY, CDR2 FYNNEI. The CDR3 is 14 amino acids. V lost 5 bases and J lost 5; bases outside the gene matches: 8. In DNA form, the CDR3 reads TGTGCCAGCAGTCCTACAGGGGCGCGGACTGAAGCTTTCTTT. Amino acid sequence: CASSPTGARTEAFF. Combining the CDR3 with reference TRBV2 and TRBJ1-1 gives the whole variable domain EPEVTQTPSHQVTQMGQEVILRCVPISNHLYFYWYRQILGQKVEFLVSFYNNEISEKSEIFDDQFSVERPDGSNFTLKIRSTKLEDSAMYFCASSPTGARTEAFFGQGTRLTVV.

In this sample, this clone turned up a few times. The identical CDR3 is also encoded by other nucleotide sequences in the sample. This chain links TRBV9 with TRBJ1-2, with D possibly being TRBD1 (5 bases). CDR3 length: 14 amino acids. Per the germline V gene, CDR1 is SGDLS and CDR2 is YYNGEE. V lost 0 bases, J lost 6 bases, and 12 bases lay in between. The CDR3 nucleotides are TGTGCCAGCAGCGTAGTCGGCCAGGGCGATGGCTACACCTTC. Amino acid sequence: CASSVVGQGDGYTF.

The genes are TRBV30 and TRBJ1-6; tentative D call: TRBD1 (5 bases). Germline V lookup: CDR1 GTSNPN, CDR2 SVGIG (reference sequence). This CDR3 is built from 13 residues. V was cut by 0 bases and J by 8 bases, with 8 bases left in between. The CDR3, as DNA: TGTGCCTGGAGTGTACAGGTGGATTCACCCCTCCACTTT. This encodes CAWSVQVDSPLHF.

The chain carries TRBV30 and TRBJ1-6, with TRBD1 as a possible D gene (5 bases). CDR3 length: 17 amino acids. Looked up from germline, CDR1 is GTSNPN and CDR2 is SVGIG (reference sequence). Trimming took 0 bases from V and 7 from J, leaving 19 bases between them. In DNA, the CDR3 is TGTGCCTGGAGTGTACTAAGGACAAGCGTTCCCAATTCACCCCTCCACTTT. Translation gives CAWSVLRTSVPNSPLHF.

The rearrangement joins TRBV6-1 to TRBJ2-7, with 13 bases fitting TRBD2. Unmatched junction bases numbered 6, after V lost 8 bases and J lost 5 bases. The CDR3 consists of 14 residues. CDR1 is MNHNS and CDR2 is SASEGT in the germline V gene. DNA for the CDR3: TGTGCCAGCTGGACTAGCGGGAGTCTCCACGAGCAGTACTTC. Residues: CASWTSGSLHEQYF.

This clone was observed a few times. The same CDR3 is also encoded by other DNA sequences in this sample. The chain is built from TRBV28 and TRBJ1-5, with no clear D. This CDR3 comprises 12 residues. The V gene's germline CDR1 is MDHEN and CDR2 SYDVKM. V was cut by 6 bases and J by 3 bases, with 6 bases left in between. CDR3 sequence (DNA): TGTGCCAGCAGGGCCACCAATCAGCCCCAGCATTTT. Its protein is CASRATNQPQHF. Variable domain in full (rest from reference TRBV28 and TRBJ1-5): DVKVTQSSRYLVKRTGEKVFLECVQDMDHENMFWYRQDPGLGLRLIYFSYDVKMKEKGDIPEGYSVSREKKERFSLILESASTNQTSMYLCASRATNQPQHFGDGTRLSIL.

The chain links TRBV27 to TRBJ1-6; the match to TRBD1 covers 7 bases. Per germline, CDR1 MNHEY and CDR2 SMNVEV (reference sequence). V shed 5 bases and J 5 bases; nucleotides not matched to a gene: 3. The CDR3 sequence is 14 residues long. The chain's CDR3 is CASSRGQDNSPLHF. DNA for the CDR3: TGTGCCAGCAGTAGAGGACAGGATAATTCACCCCTCCACTTT.

The rearrangement uses TRBV19 and TRBJ1-2, with D maybe TRBD1 (6 bases). Looked up from germline, CDR1 is LNHDA and CDR2 is SQIVND (reference sequence). Trimming shortened V by 5 bases and J by 0 bases, and 13 bases separated the two germline ends. CDR3 length equals 15 residues. This chain's CDR3 is CASSPRDIPNYGYTF. The CDR3 nucleotides read TGTGCCAGTAGTCCCCGGGACATTCCTAACTATGGCTACACCTTC. Full variable domain (outside the CDR3, taken from reference TRBV19 and TRBJ1-2): DGGITQSPKYLFRKEGQNVTLSCEQNLNHDAMYWYRQDPGQGLRLIYYSQIVNDFQKGDIAEGYSVSREKKESFPLTVTSAQKNPTAFYLCASSPRDIPNYGYTFGSGTRLTVV.